This T cell receptor (beta chain) derives from a study of CD8+ T cells in alopecia areata. It was cDNA, reverse transcribed from extracted RNA, that served as the sequencing template. TCRdb's table, derived via immunoSEQ multiplex PCR, lists solely in-frame clones and lacks some. The sample records approximately 140,000 clones, roughly four fifths being singletons. Treatment given: oral pan-JAK inhibitor, 5-10 mg twice daily. The CDR3 contains 12 residues. From germline, CDR1 is ENHRY and CDR2 SYGVKD. The V and J ends lost 2 bases and 8 bases respectively, with 7 bases between them. This receptor was identified in a human donor with alopecia areata. Sequenced here: CD8+ T cells sorted from blood, sampled at week 4, from a patient treated with tofacitinib. The chain employs TRBV10-3 and TRBJ2-1; D is possibly TRBD1 (5 bases). The CDR3 DNA is TGTGCCATCAGTGAGAAGGGGCATGAGCAGTTCTTC. Translation: CAISEKGHEQFF.